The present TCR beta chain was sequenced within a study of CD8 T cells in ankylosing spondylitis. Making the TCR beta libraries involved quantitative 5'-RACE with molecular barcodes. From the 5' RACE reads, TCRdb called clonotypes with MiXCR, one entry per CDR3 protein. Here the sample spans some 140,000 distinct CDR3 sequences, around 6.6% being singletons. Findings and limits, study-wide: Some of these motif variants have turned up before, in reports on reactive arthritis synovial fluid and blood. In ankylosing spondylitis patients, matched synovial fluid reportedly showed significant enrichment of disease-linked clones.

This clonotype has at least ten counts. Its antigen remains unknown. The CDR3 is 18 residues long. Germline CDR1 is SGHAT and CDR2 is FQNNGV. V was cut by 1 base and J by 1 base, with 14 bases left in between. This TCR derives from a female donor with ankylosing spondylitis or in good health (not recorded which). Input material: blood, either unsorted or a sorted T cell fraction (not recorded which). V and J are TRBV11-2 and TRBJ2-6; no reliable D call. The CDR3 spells CASSLGGAIGSGANVLTF. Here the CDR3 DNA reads TGTGCCAGCAGCTTAGGTGGTGCCATAGGATCTGGGGCCAACGTCCTGACTTTC.